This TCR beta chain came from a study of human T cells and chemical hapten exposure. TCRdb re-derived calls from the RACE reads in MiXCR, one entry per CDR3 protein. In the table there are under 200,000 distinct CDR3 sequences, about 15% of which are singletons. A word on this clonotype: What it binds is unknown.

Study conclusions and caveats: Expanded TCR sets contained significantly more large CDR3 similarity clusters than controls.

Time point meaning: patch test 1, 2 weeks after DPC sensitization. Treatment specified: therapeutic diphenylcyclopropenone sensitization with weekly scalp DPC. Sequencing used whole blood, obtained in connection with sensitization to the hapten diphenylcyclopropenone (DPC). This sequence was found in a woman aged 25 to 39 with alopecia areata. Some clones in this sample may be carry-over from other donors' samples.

DNA for the CDR3: TGCAGTGCTAGTCCCGTACAGGGGGGAGAAAAACTGTTTTTT. Translated, it gives CSASPVQGGEKLFF. The chain couples TRBV20-1 to TRBJ1-4; 8 bases are shared with TRBD1. The V and J ends lost 3 bases and 8 bases, in that order; junction bases with no gene match: 8. CDR1 and CDR2 (germline): DFQATT, SNEGSKA (reference sequence). CDR3 length: 14 residues.